This T cell receptor beta chain was found in a study of beta chain features in type 1 diabetes. General study points: Naive, central memory and Treg TCRB repertoires seemed to resemble each other more closely in patients than they did in healthy donors. High-TCR-expressing cells could be over-represented by cDNA sequencing.

Every bit of the isolated RNA underwent reverse transcription, so sequencing read expressed TCRB transcripts. Data came from immunoSEQ multiplex PCR; TCRdb stores just in-frame clones and leaves some out. Of 850,000 to 900,000 clones listed, roughly 17% are singletons. This clone was detected only a few times. Its antigen is unknown. Trimming cost V 3 bases and J 8 bases; bases outside gene matches: 14. The CDR3 loop spans 17 amino acids. Per the germline V gene, CDR1 is MDHEN and CDR2 is SYDVKM. Every donor provided one heparinised blood draw, which averaged about 120 mL. By way of CD45RO/CCR7/CD25/CD127/CD95/CD27, the CD4+ regulatory, stem cell-like memory, central memory and naive cells were sorted.

V gene TRBV28 combines with J gene TRBJ1-2, with 11 bases matching TRBD1. The source is a woman between 18 and 30 years old in good health. The sequenced sample was naive CD4+ T cells from blood. CDR3 protein: CASSLWRRTGGLGGYTF. CDR3 sequence (DNA): TGTGCCAGCAGTTTGTGGAGGAGGACAGGGGGCCTCGGCGGCTACACCTTC.